The 13 T cell receptor beta chains presented below share a single source sample, sequenced in a study of response to subunit inactivated influenza vaccine (dated by TCRdb to the late 2010s). Libraries were built with RT-PCR. This sample was sequenced with an Illumina HiSeq 2500. TCRdb handled the public reads itself, with Q25 trimming in fastp and clone calling in MiXCR, and kept productive beta chains. Rows with one shared CDR3 protein collapse into an entry with the most common genes and DNA. The sample includes 500,000 to 550,000 distinct CDR3 sequences, with about 7.2% observed a single time. The top ten clones comprise about an eighth of the sample. The specimen comprised PBMCs from blood, sampled roughly 24 months after vaccination. Source of these receptors: a man between 45 and 75 years old who received an inactivated influenza vaccine. Donor details come from another sample of the same person, matched by shared clones.

This clonotype has only a few counts. This chain links TRBV3-1 with TRBJ2-5; D uncertain. V dropped 0 bases and J dropped 7 bases, with 9 bases sitting between them. Germline CDR1 is LGHDT and CDR2 is YNNKEL (reference sequence). This CDR3 is built from 13 residues. In nucleotides, the CDR3 is TGTGCCAGCAGCCAAGACAGGCTCGGGACCCAGTACTTC. Residues: CASSQDRLGTQYF.

The V gene is TRBV4-2, the J gene TRBJ1-1; D is possibly TRBD1 (5 bases). The CDR3 is 15 amino acids. V was pared by 0 bases and J by 5 bases, with 13 bases between. Germline CDR1 LGHNA, CDR2 YNFKEQ. CDR3 residues: CASSQDRDFGTEAFF. In nucleotides, the CDR3 is TGTGCCAGCAGCCAAGACAGGGACTTCGGTACTGAAGCTTTCTTT.

This rearrangement joins TRBV24-1 to TRBJ2-7, with D possibly matching TRBD2 (5 bases). Per the germline V gene, CDR1 is KGHDR and CDR2 is SFDVKD. This CDR3 comprises 14 residues. V was cut by 3 bases and J by 2 bases, with 10 bases left in between. CDR3 loop: CATSDPGNPYEQYF. CDR3 sequence (DNA): TGTGCCACCAGTGATCCCGGGAACCCCTACGAGCAGTACTTC.

In this sample, this clonotype turned up many times. This chain links TRBV7-6 with TRBJ2-5; 7 nucleotides line up with TRBD1. Germline values: CDR1 SGHVS, CDR2 FNYEAQ. This CDR3 region has 13 residues. Losses at the gene ends were 4 bases for V and 4 bases for J; bases not matched to a gene: 3. DNA of the CDR3: TGTGCCAGCAGCTCGACAGGGCGAGAGACCCAGTACTTC. This sequence encodes CASSSTGRETQYF. The full variable domain, rest sourced from reference TRBV7-6 and TRBJ2-5, is GAGVSQSPRYKVTKRGQDVALRCDPISGHVSLYWYRQALGQGPEFLTYFNYEAQQDKSGLPNDRFSAERPEGSISTLTIQRTEQRDSAMYRCASSSTGRETQYFGPGTRLLVL.

V and J are TRBV7-2 and TRBJ1-1; D gene unclear. Germline V lookup: CDR1 SGHTA, CDR2 FQGNSA. This CDR3 comprises 13 residues. Trimming removed 5 bases from V and 8 bases from J, with 15 bases in between. The CDR3, as DNA: TGTGCCAGCAGCGCAGACGATCGAGTGGAAGCTTTCTTT. It is translated as CASSADDRVEAFF.

This clonotype was seen a few times. J is TRBJ2-2 and V is TRBV6-5; no firm D call. V lost 3 bases to trimming and J lost 4 bases, with 9 bases between them. The germline V gene has CDR1 MNHEY and CDR2 SVGAGI. The CDR3 contains 14 residues. The CDR3 nucleotides are TGTGCCAGCAGTTATTATCCAGCCACCGGGGAGCTGTTTTTT. Its protein is CASSYYPATGELFF.

The table lists this clonotype with many counts. This chain links TRBV5-1 with TRBJ2-7, with D tentatively TRBD1 or TRBD2 (5 bases each). The CDR3 is 13 residues long. Trimming removed 3 bases at V and 2 bases at J, with 9 bases between. CDR1 is SGHRS and CDR2 is YFSETQ in the germline V gene. CDR3: CASSSLGAYEQYF. In nucleotides, the CDR3 is TGCGCCAGCAGCTCCCTGGGGGCCTACGAGCAGTACTTC.

This clonotype was seen a handful of times. This chain connects TRBV5-1 to TRBJ1-5; no clear D gene. This CDR3 is 16 amino acids long. The germline V gene encodes CDR1 SGHRS and CDR2 YFSETQ. V lost 2 bases to trimming and J lost 0 bases, with 12 bases between them. The CDR3 loop is CASSFSDGNSNQPQHF. CDR3 sequence (DNA): TGCGCCAGCAGCTTTTCAGACGGAAATAGCAATCAGCCCCAGCATTTT.

This clonotype appeared a few times. In DNA, the CDR3 is TGTGCCAGCAGCTTGGTAAGGGCTTTCCACTCCTACAATGAGCAGTTCTTC. Its protein is CASSLVRAFHSYNEQFF. This chain uses TRBV5-8 with TRBJ2-1; no firm D call. Germline CDR1 is SGHTS and CDR2 is YDEGEE. The CDR3 length is 17 residues. V lost 0 bases and J 0 bases, leaving 13 bases between the germline ends.

This clonotype appeared a few times. V is TRBV20-1 and J is TRBJ2-7, with 7 bases identical to TRBD2. Germline V gives CDR1 DFQATT, CDR2 SNEGSKA (reference sequence). The J segment lost 5 bases and the V segment lost 1 base, leaving 8 bases of the junction unmatched. This CDR3 comprises 14 residues. The CDR3 here is CSARVNGRTNEQYF. The CDR3 DNA is TGCAGTGCTAGAGTGAACGGGAGGACTAACGAGCAGTACTTC.

The rearrangement links TRBV11-3 to TRBJ2-7, with D tentatively TRBD2 (6 bases). The CDR3 spans 14 residues. Germline V gene data show CDR1 as SGHNT and CDR2 as YENEEA. V was cut by 1 base and J by 2 bases, with 9 bases left in between. CDR3 residues: CASSLVPGAYEQYF. CDR3 in DNA: TGTGCCAGCAGCTTAGTACCGGGGGCCTACGAGCAGTACTTC.

A few counts support this clonotype. The V and J genes are TRBV5-1 and TRBJ2-3; D is uncertain. Trimming took off 0 bases at V and 2 bases at J, with 10 bases between the two ends. CDR1 and CDR2 from the germline V gene are SGHRS and YFSETQ. This CDR3 comprises 15 residues. The DNA for the CDR3 is TGCGCCAGCAGCTTGGCCGAGCGCCACACAGATACGCAGTATTTT. It specifies CASSLAERHTDTQYF.

The V and J genes are TRBV28 and TRBJ1-1, with D perhaps matching TRBD1 (6 bases). Trimming removed 7 bases at V and 4 bases at J, with 16 bases between. There are 14 residues in the CDR3. CDR1 MDHEN and CDR2 SYDVKM come from the germline V gene. The CDR3 coding sequence is TGTGCCAGCAACTTCCCCCAGGACAGCACTGAAGCTTTCTTT. Translated, it gives CASNFPQDSTEAFF. The whole variable domain, filled in from reference TRBV28 and TRBJ1-1, reads DVKVTQSSRYLVKRTGEKVFLECVQDMDHENMFWYRQDPGLGLRLIYFSYDVKMKEKGDIPEGYSVSREKKERFSLILESASTNQTSMYLCASNFPQDSTEAFFGQGTRLTVV.